This is a list of T cell receptor beta chains from one sample in a study of shared clonotypes between healthy human individuals. Using immunoSEQ multiplex PCR, the repertoire was profiled, and TCRdb retains in-frame clones only, with some absent. The table records fewer than 3 million clones, around 92% of them present only once. The sequenced sample was naive CD4+ T cells from PBMCs. These receptors were taken from a man younger than 35 in good health. Some clones in this sample may be carry-over from other donors' samples. The CDR3 runs from the conserved cysteine through the conserved F or W. Some rows have no size entry. The others give once, few or many, or a class for an expanded clone.

NA TRBJ2-5 TRBV5-1 CASSLDGQYQETQYF
NA TRBJ2-7 TRBV27 CASSFDRNYEQYF
NA TRBJ2-1 TRBV5-1 CASSFQSSYNEQFF
NA TRBJ2-7 TRBV28 CASRARGQSYEQYF
NA TRBJ1-6 TRBV28 CASSLGTVSYNSPLHF
NA TRBJ2-7 TRBV6-1 CASRTASTNDYEQYF
few TRBJ1-3 TRBV29-1 CSAAFGFSGNTIYF
NA TRBJ2-1 TRBV29-1 CSVDSASSYNEQFF
NA TRBJ1-5 TRBV6-6 CASSKGQINQPQHF
NA TRBJ2-1 TRBV5-4 CASSLVALARDEQFF
NA TRBJ2-7 TRBV6-6 CASRRGRVYEQYF
NA TRBJ2-1 TRBV11-3 CASSLGDYFNEQFF
NA TRBJ2-3 TRBV9 CASSLRDGSYTQYF
once TRBJ1-3 TRBV6-5 CASRPEGNTIYF
NA TRBJ2-5 TRBV29-1 CSVRTGGETQYF
NA TRBJ2-5 TRBV4-2 CASSPLPGNTGFQETQYF
NA TRBJ2-7 TRBV13 CASSGGRTLAGISYEQYF
few TRBJ1-1 TRBV9 CASSRTGGLTEAFF
NA TRBJ2-3 TRBV11-2 CASSLLGIRTDTQYF
NA TRBJ1-1 TRBV5-6 CASSLGRFRTVNTEAFF
NA TRBJ2-1 TRBV7-2 CASSSLRQLLYNEQFF
NA TRBJ1-1 TRBV12-5 CASGLVFGNGVNTEAFF